Listed below are T cell receptor beta chains from one sample, sequenced in a study of PD-1 blockade in classical Hodgkin lymphoma. Assay used: immunoSEQ multiplex PCR; TCRdb lists only in-frame clones, some missing. The table lists around 45,000 clones, over 55% of them singletons. Here the sequenced sample was peripheral blood mononuclear cells (PBMCs), taken at baseline. These receptor sequences come from a human donor with classical Hodgkin lymphoma. Each CDR3 is given with its conserved first and last residue. Fields, in order: D gene, clone size, J gene, V gene, CDR3 DNA, CDR3 protein. The D gene is left open where the match is weak. Clone size, where shown, is once, few, many, or a class for clones that have expanded.

D: NA; size: many; J: TRBJ2-1; V: TRBV5-4; DNA: TGTGCCAGCAGCTTGGGGGACATCTCCTACAATGAGCAGTTCTTC; CDR3: CASSLGDISYNEQFF
D: TRBD1; size: NA; J: TRBJ2-1; V: TRBV5-1; DNA: TGCGCCAGCAGCGAGGCGGGACAGGTGCCCTTCTTC; CDR3: CASSEAGQVPFF
D: NA; size: NA; J: TRBJ2-5; V: TRBV9; DNA: TGTGCCAGCAGCGCTGACGGAACGGGGGAGACCCAGTACTTC; CDR3: CASSADGTGETQYF
D: TRBD2; size: once; J: TRBJ2-7; V: TRBV2; DNA: TGTGCCAGCAGTGAATTTGTATCTAGCGGTTCCTACGAGCAGTACTTC; CDR3: CASSEFVSSGSYEQYF
D: TRBD2; size: NA; J: TRBJ2-3; V: TRBV11-2; DNA: TGTGCCAGCAGCTTTCTCACACTGACTAGCAGCACAGATACGCAGTATTTT; CDR3: CASSFLTLTSSTDTQYF
D: NA; size: NA; J: TRBJ1-1; V: TRBV29-1; DNA: TGCAGCGTTGAGGTCCGGGAGAACACTGAAGCTTTCTTT; CDR3: CSVEVRENTEAFF
D: NA; size: NA; J: TRBJ1-1; V: TRBV19; DNA: TGTGCCAGTAGGCGTGGGCTCCGGGGGACTGAAGCTTTCTTT; CDR3: CASRRGLRGTEAFF
D: TRBD2; size: NA; J: TRBJ2-1; V: TRBV10-3; DNA: TGTGCCATCAGTGAGTCAGGGACTAGCGGGGAAGGTGAGCAGTTCTTC; CDR3: CAISESGTSGEGEQFF
D: TRBD1; size: once; J: TRBJ2-7; V: TRBV30; DNA: TGTGCCTGGAGTGTAATTAGGACCCGACAGGGTCGTACCGAGCAGTACTTC; CDR3: CAWSVIRTRQGRTEQYF
D: TRBD2; size: once; J: TRBJ2-7; V: TRBV9; DNA: TGTGCCAGCAGCAAAGTTAGCGGGAGCTACGAGCAGTACTTC; CDR3: CASSKVSGSYEQYF
D: NA; size: once; J: TRBJ1-1; V: TRBV28; DNA: TGTGCCAGCAGTTTTACAAAAGTCACTGAAGCTTTCTTT; CDR3: CASSFTKVTEAFF
D: TRBD2; size: NA; J: TRBJ2-5; V: TRBV19; DNA: TGTGCCAGTAGTCCAATAAGGACTAGCGGACAAGAGACCCAGTACTTC; CDR3: CASSPIRTSGQETQYF
D: TRBD1; size: few; J: TRBJ1-2; V: TRBV4-1; DNA: TGCGCCAGCAGCCACCCCGGGACAGGGATCTATGGCTACACCTTC; CDR3: CASSHPGTGIYGYTF
D: NA; size: NA; J: TRBJ2-3; V: TRBV7-2; DNA: TGTGCCAGCAGCTTAGCGGGTCGGTACACAGATACGCAGTATTTT; CDR3: CASSLAGRYTDTQYF
D: NA; size: NA; J: TRBJ1-2; V: TRBV6-6; DNA: TGTGCCAGCATTAAGATAGACTCCTATGGCTACACCTTC; CDR3: CASIKIDSYGYTF
D: TRBD1; size: medium-sized; J: TRBJ2-7; V: TRBV4-2; DNA: TGTGCCAGCAGCCAAGAGGGGACAGGGCCCTACGAGCAGTACTTC; CDR3: CASSQEGTGPYEQYF
D: NA; size: NA; J: TRBJ1-3; V: TRBV30; DNA: TGTGCCTGTGGGAGAGACTCTGGAAACACCATATATTTT; CDR3: CACGRDSGNTIYF
D: NA; size: NA; J: TRBJ1-1; V: TRBV10-1; DNA: TGCGCCAGCAGTAGAGGGCGGGGGGAGGATCGGAACACTGAAGCTTTCTTT; CDR3: CASSRGRGEDRNTEAFF
D: NA; size: NA; J: TRBJ2-4; V: TRBV27; DNA: TGTGCCAGCAGTTTAGGGGTTTTAAAGCCAGTGGACAAAAACATTCAGTACTTC; CDR3: CASSLGVLKPVDKNIQYF
D: NA; size: NA; J: TRBJ2-2; V: TRBV5-6; DNA: TGTGCCAGCAAGATGTGGGTCACCGGGGAGCTGTTTTTT; CDR3: CASKMWVTGELFF
D: NA; size: few; J: TRBJ1-1; V: TRBV4-1; DNA: TGCGCCAGCAGCCGAAGCAGGGACACTGAAGCTTTCTTT; CDR3: CASSRSRDTEAFF
D: TRBD2; size: NA; J: TRBJ2-2; V: TRBV14; DNA: TGTGCCAGCAGCCCGGGACTAGCGGGGGACCCGAACACCGGGGAGCTGTTTTTT; CDR3: CASSPGLAGDPNTGELFF
D: NA; size: NA; J: TRBJ2-3; V: TRBV4-3; DNA: TGCGCCAGCAGCCAAGAAGAGGCGCGCACAGATACGCAGTATTTT; CDR3: CASSQEEARTDTQYF
D: NA; size: NA; J: TRBJ2-2; V: TRBV18; DNA: TGTGCCAGCTCACGGGCCAAGGGGTACACCGGGGAGCTGTTTTTT; CDR3: CASSRAKGYTGELFF
D: NA; size: NA; J: TRBJ2-1; V: TRBV7-2; DNA: TGTGCCAGCAGCTTACCGCCCAATGAGCAGTTCTTC; CDR3: CASSLPPNEQFF
D: TRBD1; size: many; J: TRBJ2-1; V: TRBV6-5; DNA: TGTGCCAGCAGTTACCTCGGACAGGCGGATGAGCAGTTCTTC; CDR3: CASSYLGQADEQFF
D: NA; size: NA; J: TRBJ1-1; V: TRBV5-6; DNA: TGTGCCAGCAGCTTACCGGGCGCCGAGGGGTCCACTGAAGCTTTCTTT; CDR3: CASSLPGAEGSTEAFF
D: NA; size: few; J: TRBJ1-5; V: TRBV30; DNA: TGTGCCTGGAAGGGGGGAAGCAATCAGCCCCAGCATTTT; CDR3: CAWKGGSNQPQHF
D: TRBD2; size: few; J: TRBJ2-1; V: TRBV9; DNA: TGTGCCAGATTCCTAGTGGAGACTAGCGGGAGAAACAAAATTGACAATGAGCAGTTCTTC; CDR3: CARFLVETSGRNKIDNEQFF
D: NA; size: NA; J: TRBJ2-5; V: TRBV28; DNA: TGTGCCAGCAGCCCTGGGGCGGTGTACCAAGAGACCCAGTACTTC; CDR3: CASSPGAVYQETQYF
D: NA; size: once; J: TRBJ1-5; V: TRBV7-9; DNA: TGTGCCAGCAGCCCTATACAGGGAAGTCGGCAGCCCCAGCATTTT; CDR3: CASSPIQGSRQPQHF
D: NA; size: NA; J: TRBJ2-1; V: TRBV28; DNA: TGTGCCAGCAGCCCTGGGGGAGGGGGCCCCTACAATGAGCAGTTCTTC; CDR3: CASSPGGGGPYNEQFF
D: TRBD2; size: NA; J: TRBJ2-5; V: TRBV5-6; DNA: TGTGCCAGCAGCAGAGGCCGGGAGGTGGGGGAGACCCAGTACTTC; CDR3: CASSRGREVGETQYF
D: TRBD2; size: NA; J: TRBJ2-1; V: TRBV19; DNA: TGTGCCAGTAGTATAGCTAGCGGGGGGGCCATTTCCTACAATGAGCAGTTCTTC; CDR3: CASSIASGGAISYNEQFF
D: NA; size: NA; J: TRBJ1-4; V: TRBV9; DNA: TGTGCCAGCTCATCAGGGGTCAATGAAAAACTGTTTTTT; CDR3: CASSSGVNEKLFF
D: NA; size: NA; J: TRBJ2-3; V: TRBV5-4; DNA: TGTGCCAGCAGCTCGTCCAGCACAGATACGCAGTATTTT; CDR3: CASSSSSTDTQYF
D: NA; size: NA; J: TRBJ1-1; V: TRBV10-3; DNA: TGTGCCATCAGTGGACAGAGGGATGTGGAAGCTTTCTTT; CDR3: CAISGQRDVEAFF
D: NA; size: NA; J: TRBJ2-5; V: TRBV7-9; DNA: TGTGCCAGCTCCGCCCCTTACTCTCAAGAGACCCAGTACTTC; CDR3: CASSAPYSQETQYF
D: NA; size: NA; J: TRBJ1-4; V: TRBV9; DNA: TGTGCCAGCAGCGTAGCAGGGGCTGGTACTAATGAAAAACTGTTTTTT; CDR3: CASSVAGAGTNEKLFF
D: NA; size: NA; J: TRBJ2-1; V: TRBV7-9; DNA: TGTGCCAGCAGCTTACCCGGCTCCTACAATGAGCAGTTCTTC; CDR3: CASSLPGSYNEQFF
D: NA; size: NA; J: TRBJ2-7; V: TRBV19; DNA: TGTGCCAGTAGTATCCTCGGGATAGGGGAGCAGTACTTC; CDR3: CASSILGIGEQYF
D: TRBD1; size: NA; J: TRBJ2-7; V: TRBV6-5; DNA: TGTGCCAGCAGTTTCTGGACAGGGGCCTTTCTCGAGCAGTACTTC; CDR3: CASSFWTGAFLEQYF
D: NA; size: NA; J: TRBJ2-7; V: TRBV7-8; DNA: TGTGCCAGCAGCTTAGGGGGTCCAGGCGAGCAGTACTTC; CDR3: CASSLGGPGEQYF
D: TRBD1; size: NA; J: TRBJ2-7; V: TRBV5-4; DNA: TGTGCCAGCAGCTTCCGTTTAGGAACAGGGGTGGACGAGCAGTACTTC; CDR3: CASSFRLGTGVDEQYF
D: TRBD1; size: NA; J: TRBJ1-1; V: TRBV6-1; DNA: TGTGCCAGCAGGAAGGATTCAGGGACAGCGGCTGAAGCTTTCTTT; CDR3: CASRKDSGTAAEAFF
D: NA; size: NA; J: TRBJ2-7; V: TRBV18; DNA: TGTGCCAGCTCACCACCTACGTTGCGGGCCTACGAGCAGTACTTC; CDR3: CASSPPTLRAYEQYF
D: NA; size: NA; J: TRBJ1-2; V: TRBV10-3; DNA: TGTGCCATCGGCCCGGGGTCTGGCTACACCTTC; CDR3: CAIGPGSGYTF
D: NA; size: NA; J: TRBJ1-6; V: TRBV21-1; DNA: TGTGCCAGCAGCAGTAGCGACCGGAGCTTCCATTCACCCCTCCACTTT; CDR3: CASSSSDRSFHSPLHF
D: TRBD1; size: NA; J: TRBJ2-7; V: TRBV7-2; DNA: TGTGCCAGCAGCGACGGACAGGGACAATCCTACGAGCAGTACTTC; CDR3: CASSDGQGQSYEQYF